Listed here is a single T cell receptor beta chain. The antigen remains undetermined. This sample stems from a study of cytomegalovirus exposure and HLA in healthy donors. The PCR ran on 60 Vbeta and 13 Jbeta primers. The repertoire was sequenced with immunoSEQ multiplex PCR; TCRdb's copy has only in-frame clones and lacks some. The repertoire includes around 150,000 clones, around 10% of them detected once, and less than 2% sits in the top ten. Study-wide results and caveats: A later analysis associated roughly 15,000 TCR beta sequences with HLA alleles at a 0.05 false discovery rate. Previous analysis showed most TCR beta V segments were productive about 90% or about 30% of the time.

CDR3 length: 14 residues. Trimming at V came to 6 bases and at J to 5 bases, leaving 7 bases not matched to a gene. CDR1 MDHEN and CDR2 SYDVKM come from the germline V gene. This TCR was sampled from a male donor in good health and CMV-seronegative. V usage is TRBV28 and J usage is TRBJ2-7; 10 nucleotides line up with TRBD1. The sequenced sample consisted of PBMCs. CDR3 sequence (DNA): TGTGCCAGCAGCCACGGACAGGGGGGGAACGAGCAGTACTTC. This encodes CASSHGQGGNEQYF.